This T cell receptor beta chain was observed in a study of CD8 T cells in ankylosing spondylitis. General study points: What appeared characteristic of ankylosing spondylitis blood was a TCR beta motif of under 10 highly homologous variants. Clones that were linked to disease were CD8+ and were relatively rare in peripheral blood. Within matched ankylosing spondylitis synovial fluid, disease-linked clones were reportedly significantly enriched.

Trimming shortened V by 3 bases and J by 6 bases, and 7 bases separated the two germline ends. CDR1 is SGHDT and CDR2 is YYEEEE in the germline V gene. The CDR3 is made up of 12 amino acids. Library preparation for TCR beta used quantitative 5'-RACE with molecular barcodes. TCRdb independently ran MiXCR on the 5' RACE reads; one entry per CDR3 protein. The sample has 100,000 to 150,000 distinct CDR3 sequences, over 15% seen once. This clonotype has a count of ten or more. As yet, its antigen is unknown. This clonotype was obtained from a male donor with ankylosing spondylitis. V gene TRBV5-6 combines with J gene TRBJ2-1; D not resolved. Sequencing used blood, either unsorted or a sorted T cell fraction (not recorded which). This chain's CDR3 is CASSYHFNEQFF. DNA for the CDR3: TGTGCCAGCAGCTACCACTTCAATGAGCAGTTCTTC. Filled out from reference TRBV5-6 and TRBJ2-1, the complete variable domain reads DAGVTQSPTHLIKTRGQQVTLRCSPKSGHDTVSWYQQALGQGPQFIFQYYEEEERQRGNFPDRFSGHQFPNYSSELNVNALLLGDSALYLCASSYHFNEQFFGPGTRLTVL.